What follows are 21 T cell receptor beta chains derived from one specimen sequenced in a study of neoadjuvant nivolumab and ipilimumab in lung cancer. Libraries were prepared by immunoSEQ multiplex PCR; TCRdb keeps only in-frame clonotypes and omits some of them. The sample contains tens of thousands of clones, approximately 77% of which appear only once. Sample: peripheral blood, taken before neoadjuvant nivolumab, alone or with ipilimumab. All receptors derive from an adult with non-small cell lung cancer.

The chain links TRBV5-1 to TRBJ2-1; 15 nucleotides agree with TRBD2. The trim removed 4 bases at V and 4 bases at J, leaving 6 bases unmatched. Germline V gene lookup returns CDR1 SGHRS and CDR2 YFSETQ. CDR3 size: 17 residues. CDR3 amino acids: CASSIGLAGGPYNEQFF. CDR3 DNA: TGCGCCAGCAGCATCGGACTAGCGGGAGGGCCTTACAATGAGCAGTTCTTC.

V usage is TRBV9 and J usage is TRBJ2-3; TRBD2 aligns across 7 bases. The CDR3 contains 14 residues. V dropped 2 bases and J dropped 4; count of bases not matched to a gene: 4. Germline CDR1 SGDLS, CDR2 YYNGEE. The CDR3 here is CASSVGGKADTQYF. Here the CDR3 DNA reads TGTGCCAGCAGCGTGGGAGGGAAGGCAGATACGCAGTATTTT.

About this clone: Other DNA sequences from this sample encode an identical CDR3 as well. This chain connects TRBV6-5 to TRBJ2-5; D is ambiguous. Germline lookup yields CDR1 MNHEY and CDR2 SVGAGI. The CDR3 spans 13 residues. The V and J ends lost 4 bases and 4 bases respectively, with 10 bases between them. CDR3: CASSSFRGETQYF. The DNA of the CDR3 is TGTGCCAGCAGTTCTTTCAGAGGAGAGACCCAGTACTTC.

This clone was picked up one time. DNA for the CDR3: TGTGCCAGCAGCGCCGGGACAGGGCTTTTGAACACTGAAGCTTTCTTT. Amino acid sequence: CASSAGTGLLNTEAFF. The chain recombines TRBV9 with TRBJ1-1, with 9 bases identical to TRBD1. The CDR3 totals 16 residues. The J segment lost 0 bases and the V segment lost 3 bases, leaving 6 bases of the junction unmatched. Germline V gene lookup returns CDR1 SGDLS and CDR2 YYNGEE.

In nucleotides, the CDR3 is TGTGCCAGCAGCTTATTCCCCGGACGGACAGGGGGATTCTCCTACGAGCAGTACTTC. It yields the protein CASSLFPGRTGGFSYEQYF. The rearrangement joins TRBV7-6 to TRBJ2-7; the match to TRBD1 covers 10 bases. The CDR3 has 19 residues. Germline CDR1 is SGHVS and CDR2 is FNYEAQ. J lost 0 bases, V lost 2 bases, and 13 bases had no gene match.

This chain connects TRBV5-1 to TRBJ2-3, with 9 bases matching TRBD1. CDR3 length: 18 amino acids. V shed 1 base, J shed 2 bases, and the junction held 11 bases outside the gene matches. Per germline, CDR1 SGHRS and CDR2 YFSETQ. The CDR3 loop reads CASSLPRQGGSHTDTQYF. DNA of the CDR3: TGCGCCAGCAGCTTGCCCCGACAGGGGGGGTCACACACAGATACGCAGTATTTT.

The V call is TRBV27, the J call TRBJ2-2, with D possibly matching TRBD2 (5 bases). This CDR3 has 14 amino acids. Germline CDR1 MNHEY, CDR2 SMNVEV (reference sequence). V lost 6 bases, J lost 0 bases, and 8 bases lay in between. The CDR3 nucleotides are TGTGCCAGCAGGAGGGCGGCGAACACCGGGGAGCTGTTTTTT. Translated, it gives CASRRAANTGELFF.

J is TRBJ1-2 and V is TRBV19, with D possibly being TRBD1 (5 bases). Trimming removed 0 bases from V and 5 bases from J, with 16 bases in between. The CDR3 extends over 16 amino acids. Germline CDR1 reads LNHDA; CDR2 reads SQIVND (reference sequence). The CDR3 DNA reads TGTGCCAGTAGTATAGAGGCAAGGTTGACAGCTTATGGCTACACCTTC. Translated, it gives CASSIEARLTAYGYTF.

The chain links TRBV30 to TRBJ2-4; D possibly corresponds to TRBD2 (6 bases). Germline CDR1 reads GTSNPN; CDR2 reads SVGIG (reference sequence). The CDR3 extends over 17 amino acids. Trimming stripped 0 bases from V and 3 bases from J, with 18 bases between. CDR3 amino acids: CAWSVLAGARGKNIQYF. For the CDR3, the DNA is TGTGCCTGGAGTGTACTGGCCGGGGCGCGGGGCAAAAACATTCAGTACTTC.

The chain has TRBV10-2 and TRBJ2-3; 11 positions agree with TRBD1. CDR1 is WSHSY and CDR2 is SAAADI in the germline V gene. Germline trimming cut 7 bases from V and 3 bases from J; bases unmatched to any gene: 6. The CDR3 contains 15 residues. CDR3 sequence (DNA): TGCGCCAGCACGGAGGGACAGGGGGTTACAGATACGCAGTATTTT. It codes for CASTEGQGVTDTQYF.

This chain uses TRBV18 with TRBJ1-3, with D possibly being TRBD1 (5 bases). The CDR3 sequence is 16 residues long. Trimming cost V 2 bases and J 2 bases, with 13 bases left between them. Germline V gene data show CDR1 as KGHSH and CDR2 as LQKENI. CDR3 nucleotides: TGTGCCAGCTCACCAACGCAGGTGGGGCCTGGAAACACCATATATTTT. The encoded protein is CASSPTQVGPGNTIYF.

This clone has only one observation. CDR3 sequence (DNA): TGTGCCAGCAGCGTAGGTTCTCTGGGGGGGAACACCGGGGAGCTGTTTTTT. Translation gives CASSVGSLGGNTGELFF. This rearrangement joins TRBV9 to TRBJ2-2; D is perhaps TRBD2 (6 bases). This CDR3 has 17 amino acids. Looked up from germline, CDR1 is SGDLS and CDR2 is YYNGEE. V lost 0 bases and J lost 1, with 13 bases in between. The full variable domain, its missing parts supplied by reference TRBV9 and TRBJ2-2, is DSGVTQTPKHLITATGQRVTLRCSPRSGDLSVYWYQQSLDQGLQFLIQYYNGEERAKGNILERFSAQQFPDLHSELNLSSLELGDSALYFCASSVGSLGGNTGELFFGEGSRLTVL.

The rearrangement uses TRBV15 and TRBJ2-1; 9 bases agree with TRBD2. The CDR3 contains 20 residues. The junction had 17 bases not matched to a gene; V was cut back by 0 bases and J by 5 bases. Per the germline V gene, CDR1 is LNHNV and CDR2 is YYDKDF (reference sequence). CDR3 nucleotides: TGTGCCACCAGCAGAGATCGCTCTAGCGGGAATATGGTGGGGCACAATGAGCAGTTCTTC. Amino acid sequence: CATSRDRSSGNMVGHNEQFF.

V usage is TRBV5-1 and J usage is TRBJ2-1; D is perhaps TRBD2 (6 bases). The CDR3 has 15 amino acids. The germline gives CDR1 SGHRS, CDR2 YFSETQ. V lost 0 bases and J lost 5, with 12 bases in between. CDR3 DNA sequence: TGCGCCAGCAGCTTGGAAGGCGGGAAGAACAATGAGCAGTTCTTC. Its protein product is CASSLEGGKNNEQFF.

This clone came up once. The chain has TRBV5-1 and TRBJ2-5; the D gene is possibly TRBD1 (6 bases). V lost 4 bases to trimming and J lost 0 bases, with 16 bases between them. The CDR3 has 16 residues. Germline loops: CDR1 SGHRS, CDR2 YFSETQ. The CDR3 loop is CASSPKDSSDQETQYF. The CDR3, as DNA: TGCGCCAGCAGCCCTAAGGACAGCTCGGACCAAGAGACCCAGTACTTC.

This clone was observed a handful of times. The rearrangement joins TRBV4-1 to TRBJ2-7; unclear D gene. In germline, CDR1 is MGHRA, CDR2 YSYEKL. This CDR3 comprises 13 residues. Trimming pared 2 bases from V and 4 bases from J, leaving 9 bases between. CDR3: CASSQTTAYEQYF. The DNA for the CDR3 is TGCGCCAGCAGCCAAACAACAGCATACGAGCAGTACTTC.

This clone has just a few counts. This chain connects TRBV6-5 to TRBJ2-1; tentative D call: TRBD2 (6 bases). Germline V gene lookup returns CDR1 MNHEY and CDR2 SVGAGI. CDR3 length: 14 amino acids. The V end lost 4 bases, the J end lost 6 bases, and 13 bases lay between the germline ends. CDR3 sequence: CASSSLGLLNEQFF. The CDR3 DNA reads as TGTGCCAGCAGTTCCCTGGGACTCCTCAATGAGCAGTTCTTC.

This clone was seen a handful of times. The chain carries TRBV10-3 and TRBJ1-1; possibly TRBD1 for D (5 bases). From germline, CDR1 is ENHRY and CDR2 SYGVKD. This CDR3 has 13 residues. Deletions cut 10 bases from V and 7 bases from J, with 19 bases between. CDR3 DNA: TGTGCCACGACAGTTCAACTCGCTTTTGAAGCTTTCTTT. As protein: CATTVQLAFEAFF.

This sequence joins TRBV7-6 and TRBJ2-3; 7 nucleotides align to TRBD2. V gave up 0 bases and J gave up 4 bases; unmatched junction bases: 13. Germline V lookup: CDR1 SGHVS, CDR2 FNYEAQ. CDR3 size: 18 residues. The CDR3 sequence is CASSLAVLAGVWADTQYF. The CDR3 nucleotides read TGTGCCAGCAGCTTAGCGGTCTTGGCGGGAGTTTGGGCAGATACGCAGTATTTT. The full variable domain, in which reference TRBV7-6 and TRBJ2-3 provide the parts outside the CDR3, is GAGVSQSPRYKVTKRGQDVALRCDPISGHVSLYWYRQALGQGPEFLTYFNYEAQQDKSGLPNDRFSAERPEGSISTLTIQRTEQRDSAMYRCASSLAVLAGVWADTQYFGPGTRLTVL.

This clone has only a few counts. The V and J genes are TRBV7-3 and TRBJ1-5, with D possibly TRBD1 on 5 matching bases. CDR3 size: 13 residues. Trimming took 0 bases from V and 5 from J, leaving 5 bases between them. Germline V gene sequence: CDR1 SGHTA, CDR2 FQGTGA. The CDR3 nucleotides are TGTGCCAGCAGCTTAACGGGGGATCAGCCCCAGCATTTT. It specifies CASSLTGDQPQHF.

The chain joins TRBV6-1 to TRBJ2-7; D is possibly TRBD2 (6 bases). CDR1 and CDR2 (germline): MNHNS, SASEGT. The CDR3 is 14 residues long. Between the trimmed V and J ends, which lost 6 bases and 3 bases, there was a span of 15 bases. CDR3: CASSISGYGYEQYF. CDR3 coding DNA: TGTGCCAGCAGCATTAGCGGTTACGGCTACGAGCAGTACTTC.